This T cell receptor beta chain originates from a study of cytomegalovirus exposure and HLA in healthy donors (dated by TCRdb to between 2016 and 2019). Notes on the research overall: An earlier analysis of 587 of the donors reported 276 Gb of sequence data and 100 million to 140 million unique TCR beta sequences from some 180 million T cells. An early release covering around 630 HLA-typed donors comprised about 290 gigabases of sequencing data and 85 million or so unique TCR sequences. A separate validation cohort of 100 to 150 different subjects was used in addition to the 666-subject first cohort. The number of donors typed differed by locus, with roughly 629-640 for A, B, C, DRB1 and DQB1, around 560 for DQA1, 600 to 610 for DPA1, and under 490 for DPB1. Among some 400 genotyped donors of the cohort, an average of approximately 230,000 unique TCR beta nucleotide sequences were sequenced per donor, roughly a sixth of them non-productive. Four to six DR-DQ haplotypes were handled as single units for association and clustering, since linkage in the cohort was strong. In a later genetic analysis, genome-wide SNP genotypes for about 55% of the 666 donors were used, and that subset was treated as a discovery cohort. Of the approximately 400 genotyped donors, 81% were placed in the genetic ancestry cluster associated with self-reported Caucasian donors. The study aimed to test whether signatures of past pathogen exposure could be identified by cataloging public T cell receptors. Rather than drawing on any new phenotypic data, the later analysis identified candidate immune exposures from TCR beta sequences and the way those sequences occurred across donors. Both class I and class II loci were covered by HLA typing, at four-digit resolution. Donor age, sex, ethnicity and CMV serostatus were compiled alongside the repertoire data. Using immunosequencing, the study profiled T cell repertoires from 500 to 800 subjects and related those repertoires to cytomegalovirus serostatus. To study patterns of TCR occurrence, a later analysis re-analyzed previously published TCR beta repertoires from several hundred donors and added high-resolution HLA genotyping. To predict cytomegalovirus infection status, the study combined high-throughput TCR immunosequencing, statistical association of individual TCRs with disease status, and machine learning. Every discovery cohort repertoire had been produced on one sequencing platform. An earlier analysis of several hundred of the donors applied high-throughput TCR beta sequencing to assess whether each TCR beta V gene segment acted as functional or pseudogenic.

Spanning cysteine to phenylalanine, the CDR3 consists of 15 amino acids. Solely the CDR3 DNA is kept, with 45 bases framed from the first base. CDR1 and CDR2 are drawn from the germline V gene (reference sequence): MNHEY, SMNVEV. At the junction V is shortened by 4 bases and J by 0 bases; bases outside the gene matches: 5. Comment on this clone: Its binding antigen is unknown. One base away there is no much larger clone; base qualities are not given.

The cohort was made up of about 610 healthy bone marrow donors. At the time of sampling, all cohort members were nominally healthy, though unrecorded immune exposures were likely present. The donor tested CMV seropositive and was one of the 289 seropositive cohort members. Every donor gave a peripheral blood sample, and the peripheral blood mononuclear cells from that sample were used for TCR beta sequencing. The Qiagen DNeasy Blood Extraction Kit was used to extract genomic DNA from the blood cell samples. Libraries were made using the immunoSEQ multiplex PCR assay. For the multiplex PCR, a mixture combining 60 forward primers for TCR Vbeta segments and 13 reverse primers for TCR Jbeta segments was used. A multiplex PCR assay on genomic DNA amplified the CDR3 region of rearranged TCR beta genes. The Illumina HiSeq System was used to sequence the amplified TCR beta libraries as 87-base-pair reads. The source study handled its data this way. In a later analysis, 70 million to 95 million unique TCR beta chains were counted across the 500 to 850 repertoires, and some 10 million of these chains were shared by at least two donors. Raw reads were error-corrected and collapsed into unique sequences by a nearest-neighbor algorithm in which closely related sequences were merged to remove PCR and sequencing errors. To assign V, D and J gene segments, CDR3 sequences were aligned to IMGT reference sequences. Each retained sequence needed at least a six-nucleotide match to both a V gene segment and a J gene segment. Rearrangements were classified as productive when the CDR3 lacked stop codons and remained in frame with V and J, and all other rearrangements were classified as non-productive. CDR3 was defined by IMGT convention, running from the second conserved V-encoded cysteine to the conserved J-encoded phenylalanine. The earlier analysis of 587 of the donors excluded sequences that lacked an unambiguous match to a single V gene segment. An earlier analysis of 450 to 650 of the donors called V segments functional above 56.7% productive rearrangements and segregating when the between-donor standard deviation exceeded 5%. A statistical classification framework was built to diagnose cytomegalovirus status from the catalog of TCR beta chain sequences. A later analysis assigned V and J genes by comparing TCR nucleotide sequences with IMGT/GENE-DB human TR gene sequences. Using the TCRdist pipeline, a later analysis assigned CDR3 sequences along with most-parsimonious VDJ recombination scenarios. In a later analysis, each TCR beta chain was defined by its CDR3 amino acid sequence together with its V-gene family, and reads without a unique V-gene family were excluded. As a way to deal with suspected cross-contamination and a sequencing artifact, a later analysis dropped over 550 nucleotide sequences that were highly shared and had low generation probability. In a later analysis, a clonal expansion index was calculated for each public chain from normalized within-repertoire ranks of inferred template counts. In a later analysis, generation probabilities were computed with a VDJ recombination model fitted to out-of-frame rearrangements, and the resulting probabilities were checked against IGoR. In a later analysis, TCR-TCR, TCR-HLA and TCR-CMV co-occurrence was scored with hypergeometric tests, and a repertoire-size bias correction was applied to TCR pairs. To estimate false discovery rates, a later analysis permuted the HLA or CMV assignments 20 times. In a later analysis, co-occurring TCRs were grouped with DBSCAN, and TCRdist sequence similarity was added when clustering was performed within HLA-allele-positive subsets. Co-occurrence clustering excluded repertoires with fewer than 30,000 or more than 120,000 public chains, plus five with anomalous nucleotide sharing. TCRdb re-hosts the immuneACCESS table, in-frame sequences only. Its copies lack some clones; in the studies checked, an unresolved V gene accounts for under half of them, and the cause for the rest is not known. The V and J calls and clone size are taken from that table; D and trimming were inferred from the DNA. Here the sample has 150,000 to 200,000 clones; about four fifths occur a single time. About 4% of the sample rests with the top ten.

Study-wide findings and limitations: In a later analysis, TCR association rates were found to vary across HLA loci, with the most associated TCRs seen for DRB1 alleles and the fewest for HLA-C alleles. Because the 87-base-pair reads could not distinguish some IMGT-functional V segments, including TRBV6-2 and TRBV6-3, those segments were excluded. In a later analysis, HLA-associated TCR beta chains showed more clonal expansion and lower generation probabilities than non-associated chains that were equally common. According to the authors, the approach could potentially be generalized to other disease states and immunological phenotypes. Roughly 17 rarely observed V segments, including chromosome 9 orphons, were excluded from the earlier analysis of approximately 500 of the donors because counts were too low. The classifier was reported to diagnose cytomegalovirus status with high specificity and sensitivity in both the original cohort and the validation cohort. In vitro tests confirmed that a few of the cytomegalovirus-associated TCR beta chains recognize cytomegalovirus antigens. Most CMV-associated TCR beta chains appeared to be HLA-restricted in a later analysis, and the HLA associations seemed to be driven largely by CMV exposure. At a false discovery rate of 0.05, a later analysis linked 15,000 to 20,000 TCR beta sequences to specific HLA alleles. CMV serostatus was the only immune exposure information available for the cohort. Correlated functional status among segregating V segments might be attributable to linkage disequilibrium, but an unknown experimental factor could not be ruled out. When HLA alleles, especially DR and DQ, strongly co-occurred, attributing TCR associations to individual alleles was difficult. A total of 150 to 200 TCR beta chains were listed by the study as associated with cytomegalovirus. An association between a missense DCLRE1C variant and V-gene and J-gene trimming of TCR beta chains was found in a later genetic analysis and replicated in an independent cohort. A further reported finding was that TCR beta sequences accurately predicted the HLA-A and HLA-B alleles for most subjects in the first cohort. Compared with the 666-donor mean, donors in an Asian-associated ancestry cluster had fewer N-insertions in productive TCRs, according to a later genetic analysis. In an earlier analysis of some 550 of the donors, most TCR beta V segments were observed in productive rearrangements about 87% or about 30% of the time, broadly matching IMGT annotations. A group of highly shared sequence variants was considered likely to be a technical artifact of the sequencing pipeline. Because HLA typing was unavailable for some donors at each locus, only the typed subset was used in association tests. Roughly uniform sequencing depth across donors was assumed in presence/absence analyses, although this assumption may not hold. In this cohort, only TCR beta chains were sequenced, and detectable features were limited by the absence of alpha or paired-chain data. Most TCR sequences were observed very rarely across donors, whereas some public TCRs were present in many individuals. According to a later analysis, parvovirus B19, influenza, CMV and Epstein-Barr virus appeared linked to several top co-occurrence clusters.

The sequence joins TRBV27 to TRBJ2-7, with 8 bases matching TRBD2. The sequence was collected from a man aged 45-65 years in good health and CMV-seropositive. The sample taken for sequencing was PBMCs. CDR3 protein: CASSYERGPSYEQYF. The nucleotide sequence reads TGTGCCAGCAGTTACGAGCGGGGGCCCTCCTACGAGCAGTACTTC.